One sample yielded the 26 T cell receptor beta chains listed below, sequenced in a study of T cell repertoires in cytomegalovirus infection. For these TCRs, the target antigens are not known. From the reads, TCRdb called clonotypes with MiXCR, one entry per CDR3 protein. The data hold 370,000 or so distinct CDR3 sequences, with about 35% observed a single time. Sequencing used cultured PBMCs, obtained from culture after CMV antigen stimulation. These receptors were collected from a human donor in good health (CMV status not recorded). Some clones in this sample may be carry-over from other donors' samples.

The rearrangement links TRBV4-1 to TRBJ2-3; 8 nucleotides line up with TRBD2. CDR3 size: 15 residues. In germline, CDR1 is MGHRA, CDR2 YSYEKL. Trimming at V came to 1 base and at J to 5 bases, leaving 5 bases not matched to a gene. The CDR3 is CASSQGGLVVDTQYF. The DNA for the CDR3 is TGCGCCAGCAGCCAAGGGGGACTAGTTGTAGATACGCAGTATTTT.

At least ten counts were recorded for this clonotype. J is TRBJ1-6 and V is TRBV5-6; D call uncertain. The germline CDR1 and CDR2 sequences are SGHDT and YYEEEE. V lost 2 bases and J lost 10, with 10 bases in between. This CDR3 contains 13 residues. The CDR3 DNA sequence: TGTGCCAGCAGCTTTTTCGGTTGGTCACCCCTCCACTTT. Its translation: CASSFFGWSPLHF. The full variable domain, its missing parts supplied by reference TRBV5-6 and TRBJ1-6, is DAGVTQSPTHLIKTRGQQVTLRCSPKSGHDTVSWYQQALGQGPQFIFQYYEEEERQRGNFPDRFSGHQFPNYSSELNVNALLLGDSALYLCASSFFGWSPLHFGNGTRLTVT.

The J gene is TRBJ1-1, the V gene TRBV6-5; D is uncertain. V was shortened by 5 bases and J by 3 bases, with 16 bases between the two germline ends. This CDR3 region has 15 residues. CDR1 and CDR2 from the germline V gene are MNHEY and SVGAGI. This CDR3 reads CASSPAYPLDTEAFF. The CDR3 region has the DNA TGTGCCAGCAGTCCCGCATACCCCCTGGACACTGAAGCTTTCTTT.

The table lists this clonotype with many counts. The rearrangement links TRBV7-2 to TRBJ2-7, with D perhaps matching TRBD2 (5 bases). Trimming took 1 base from V and 0 from J, leaving 16 bases between them. CDR1 is SGHTA and CDR2 is FQGNSA in the germline V gene. This CDR3 spans 17 amino acids. CDR3 sequence reads: CASSLVGLAASSYEQYF. The CDR3 DNA is TGTGCCAGCAGCTTAGTTGGCCTAGCAGCAAGCTCCTACGAGCAGTACTTC.

This clonotype was detected a few times. This chain uses TRBV5-6 with TRBJ2-3; tentative D call: TRBD2 (5 bases). V lost 4 bases and J 6 bases, leaving 9 bases between the germline ends. The CDR3 sequence is 12 residues long. Germline values: CDR1 SGHDT, CDR2 YYEEEE. The CDR3 is CASSILADTQYF. The CDR3 DNA is TGTGCCAGCAGCATCCTAGCCGATACGCAGTATTTT. Full variable domain (remainder filled in from reference TRBV5-6 and TRBJ2-3): DAGVTQSPTHLIKTRGQQVTLRCSPKSGHDTVSWYQQALGQGPQFIFQYYEEEERQRGNFPDRFSGHQFPNYSSELNVNALLLGDSALYLCASSILADTQYFGPGTRLTVL.

This clonotype was found many times. The chain has TRBV7-8 and TRBJ1-4; D not certain. CDR3 length: 16 amino acids. Germline lookup yields CDR1 SGHVS and CDR2 FQNEAQ. V shed 5 bases and J shed 0 bases, with 13 bases lying between them. The CDR3, as DNA: TGTGCCAGCAGCCTGGGGAATTTTGCAACTAATGAAAAACTGTTTTTT. It specifies CASSLGNFATNEKLFF.

The chain uses TRBV9 and TRBJ2-4; D remains ambiguous. CDR1 is SGDLS and CDR2 is YYNGEE in the germline V gene. The V end was cut by 7 bases, the J end by 4 bases, with 12 bases between. This CDR3 is built from 13 residues. The CDR3 region is CASGSSGKNIQYF. CDR3 DNA: TGTGCCAGCGGGTCCAGTGGGAAAAACATTCAGTACTTC.

This sequence joins TRBV4-3 and TRBJ1-1; a possible D gene is TRBD1 (6 bases). The germline V gene has CDR1 LGHNA and CDR2 YSLEER. Trimming took off 3 bases at V and 11 bases at J, with 25 bases between the two ends. The CDR3 contains 16 residues. The CDR3 is CASSQAPVGGPVLAFF. In DNA, the CDR3 is TGCGCCAGCAGCCAGGCGCCGGTTGGGGGGCCAGTCTTGGCTTTCTTT.

The table lists this clonotype with a few counts. As DNA, the CDR3 is TGTGCCAGCAGCCCAGGAGCGGCTAGCACAGATACGCAGTATTTT. Amino acid sequence: CASSPGAASTDTQYF. The rearrangement joins TRBV7-2 to TRBJ2-3, with D maybe TRBD2 (5 bases). Trimming pared 5 bases from V and 0 bases from J, leaving 12 bases between. There are 15 residues in the CDR3. CDR1 SGHTA and CDR2 FQGNSA come from the germline V gene.

This clonotype was seen only a few times. The CDR3 DNA reads TGTGCCAGTAGTATACTAGCGGCGACGGATGAGCAGTTCTTC. Translation gives CASSILAATDEQFF. The chain couples TRBV19 to TRBJ2-1; TRBD2 agrees at 7 bases. V was clipped by 2 bases and J by 8 bases; unmatched bases: 6. Germline V gene lookup returns CDR1 LNHDA and CDR2 SQIVND (reference sequence). The CDR3 is made up of 14 amino acids.

The chain uses TRBV14 and TRBJ2-2; 7 bases line up with TRBD2. Germline trimming cut 1 base from V and 2 bases from J; bases unmatched to any gene: 1. Germline CDR1 SGHDN, CDR2 FVKESK. CDR3 length: 15 residues. CDR3 bases: TGTGCCAGCAGCCAAGCGGGAGGAAACACCGGGGAGCTGTTTTTT. This codes for CASSQAGGNTGELFF.

This clonotype was counted only a few times. The CDR3 coding sequence is TGTGCCAGCAGCCAAGATGATCGGGCCATATATTTT. Its translation is CASSQDDRAIYF. V usage is TRBV4-2 and J usage is TRBJ1-3, with D unresolved. Germline loops: CDR1 LGHNA, CDR2 YNFKEQ. The V end lost 0 bases, the J end lost 11 bases, and 8 bases lay between the germline ends. The CDR3 loop spans 12 amino acids.

Remarks on this clonotype: A much larger clonotype is one base distant, so this may be a read error. The chain joins TRBV7-2 to TRBJ2-5; tentative D call: TRBD1 (7 bases). Trimming took off 5 bases at V and 5 bases at J, with 15 bases between the two ends. Germline assignment: CDR1 SGHTA and CDR2 FQGNSA. The CDR3 totals 14 residues. CDR3 bases: TGTGCCAGCAGCCTCCAGACAGGGAGGGAGACCCAGTACTTC. This encodes CASSLQTGRETQYF.

The chain joins TRBV4-1 to TRBJ2-1, with 8 bases fitting TRBD1. Germline trimming cut 0 bases from V and 10 bases from J; bases unmatched to any gene: 8. This CDR3 region has 15 residues. Germline CDR1 and CDR2: MGHRA and YSYEKL. The CDR3, as DNA: TGCGCCAGCAGCCAAGACAGGGGGCGCTTAGGGGAGCAGTTCTTC. Amino acid sequence: CASSQDRGRLGEQFF.

This chain uses TRBV4-1 with TRBJ2-1; 8 positions match TRBD2. The CDR3 has 17 amino acids. Germline values: CDR1 MGHRA, CDR2 YSYEKL. J lost 7 bases, V lost 0 bases, and 11 bases had no gene match. The CDR3: CASSQESGTSNWNEQFF. DNA of the CDR3: TGCGCCAGCAGCCAAGAGTCCGGGACTAGTAACTGGAATGAGCAGTTCTTC.

The table lists this clonotype with a few counts. The V call is TRBV7-8, the J call TRBJ2-5; D gene uncertain. The V and J ends lost 1 base and 4 bases respectively, with 13 bases between them. CDR1 and CDR2 from the germline V gene are SGHVS and FQNEAQ. This CDR3 is 15 amino acids long. The CDR3 loop is CASSLEVSFGETQYF. CDR3 DNA: TGTGCCAGCAGCTTAGAAGTTAGCTTCGGAGAGACCCAGTACTTC.

The V call is TRBV7-9, the J call TRBJ1-5, with D uncertain. The length of the CDR3 is 14 residues. Looked up from germline, CDR1 is SEHNR and CDR2 is FQNEAQ (reference sequence). Trimming pared 5 bases from V and 1 base from J, leaving 9 bases between. CDR3 in DNA: TGTGCCAGCAGCCTGACCGAGAGCAATCAGCCCCAGCATTTT. It yields the protein CASSLTESNQPQHF. Combining the CDR3 with reference TRBV7-9 and TRBJ1-5 gives the whole variable domain DTGVSQNPRHKITKRGQNVTFRCDPISEHNRLYWYRQTLGQGPEFLTYFQNEAQLEKSRLLSDRFSAERPKGSFSTLEIQRTEQGDSAMYLCASSLTESNQPQHFGDGTRLSIL.

The V call is TRBV4-3, the J call TRBJ2-3; D possibly corresponds to TRBD2 (6 bases). V lost 10 bases, J lost 2 bases, and 25 bases lay in between. CDR1 LGHNA and CDR2 YSLEER come from the germline V gene. The CDR3 runs 17 residues. CDR3 sequence (DNA): TGCGCCACAGGACCCCGCGGGACCCTCAATCCCACAGATACGCAGTATTTT. This codes for CATGPRGTLNPTDTQYF.

The chain joins TRBV6-5 to TRBJ1-1; no definite D call. V was clipped by 5 bases and J by 3 bases, with 10 bases between them. The germline gives CDR1 MNHEY, CDR2 SVGAGI. This CDR3 region has 13 residues. The chain's CDR3 is CASSRGVDTEAFF. The CDR3 DNA reads as TGTGCCAGCAGTCGGGGTGTGGACACTGAAGCTTTCTTT.

There are many counts of this clonotype. The CDR3 DNA sequence: TGCGCCAGCAGCCAGGAGGGCCTCTCCTACAATGAGCAGTTCTTC. Translation gives CASSQEGLSYNEQFF. The chain recombines TRBV4-3 with TRBJ2-1; TRBD2 is a possible D gene (6 bases). Germline V CDR1 and CDR2: LGHNA, YSLEER. Deletions cut 3 bases from V and 0 bases from J, with 9 bases between. CDR3 length: 15 residues.

This sequence joins TRBV11-3 and TRBJ2-1; D gene uncertain. Per the germline V gene, CDR1 is SGHNT and CDR2 is YENEEA. The CDR3 consists of 11 residues. V shed 5 bases and J shed 8 bases, with 7 bases lying between them. This CDR3 is CASSQLDEQFF. In nucleotides, the CDR3 is TGTGCCAGCAGCCAATTAGATGAGCAGTTCTTC.

This clonotype was seen a few times. CDR3: CASSSDGLAGGPHGNTQYF. CDR3 DNA sequence: TGTGCCAGCAGTTCTGACGGACTAGCGGGAGGCCCCCACGGGAATACGCAGTATTTT. V and J are TRBV28 and TRBJ2-3; 14 bases are shared with TRBD2. The V and J ends lost 4 bases and 7 bases, in that order; junction bases with no gene match: 16. This CDR3 comprises 19 residues. Germline V lookup: CDR1 MDHEN, CDR2 SYDVKM.

The V and J genes are TRBV7-4 and TRBJ2-3; TRBD2 agrees at 9 bases. J was trimmed by 11 bases and V by 3 bases; bases with no gene match: 21. The CDR3 runs to 18 residues. In germline, CDR1 is SGHVT, CDR2 SQSDAQ. The CDR3 bases are TGTGCCAGCAGCTTGGACCCGGCGCTAGCGGGATTACCAGATCGGCAGTATTTT. It is translated as CASSLDPALAGLPDRQYF. Full variable domain (missing parts from reference TRBV7-4 and TRBJ2-3): GAGVSQSPRYKVAKRGRDVALRCDSISGHVTLYWYRQTLGQGSEVLTYSQSDAQRDKSGRPSGRFSAERPERSVSTLKIQRTEQGDSAVYLCASSLDPALAGLPDRQYFGPGTRLTVL.

This clonotype was detected only a few times. V usage is TRBV27 and J usage is TRBJ2-7; 8 nucleotides match TRBD1. This CDR3 has 14 amino acids. J lost 3 bases, V lost 5 bases, and 6 bases had no gene match. CDR1 and CDR2 (germline): MNHEY, SMNVEV (reference sequence). The CDR3 region has the DNA TGTGCCAGCAGTCGCCTAGGACAGGGCTACGAGCAGTACGTC. Residues: CASSRLGQGYEQYV.

The chain carries TRBV7-8 and TRBJ2-1, with D possibly matching TRBD2 (5 bases). From germline, CDR1 is SGHVS and CDR2 FQNEAQ. The CDR3 length is 15 residues. The V end was cut by 2 bases, the J end by 6 bases, with 14 bases between. CDR3 protein: CASSLLAREGNEQFF. The CDR3 DNA reads TGTGCCAGCAGCTTATTAGCGAGAGAGGGCAATGAGCAGTTCTTC. The full variable domain, completed using reference TRBV7-8 and TRBJ2-1, is GAGVSQSPRYKVAKRGQDVALRCDPISGHVSLFWYQQALGQGPEFLTYFQNEAQLDKSGLPSDRFFAERPEGSVSTLKIQRTQQEDSAVYLCASSLLAREGNEQFFGPGTRLTVL.

The J gene is TRBJ2-7, the V gene TRBV7-3; 8 positions agree with TRBD2. The CDR3 has 15 amino acids. Germline V gene lookup returns CDR1 SGHTA and CDR2 FQGTGA. J gave up 0 bases and V 2 bases, and 3 bases lay outside the gene matches. CDR3 protein: CASSLFSGNSYEQYF. The CDR3 DNA sequence: TGTGCCAGCAGCTTATTTAGCGGGAACTCCTACGAGCAGTACTTC.